Shown below are 23 T cell receptor beta chains from a single sample sequenced in a study of T cell responses to AZD1222 COVID-19 vaccine. The repertoire was sequenced with immunoSEQ multiplex PCR; TCRdb's copy has only in-frame clones and lacks some. The table has approximately 50,000 clones, approximately 88% seen once. This material consisted of peripheral blood, taken on day 0 of AZD1222 vaccination. These receptors were collected from an adult in good health.

The V call is TRBV7-2, the J call TRBJ2-7; 13 bases map to TRBD2. CDR1 and CDR2 (germline): SGHTA, FQGNSA. This CDR3 region has 18 residues. V shed 0 bases, J shed 0 bases, and the junction held 5 bases outside the gene matches. CDR3 DNA sequence: TGTGCCAGCAGCTTAGCCGGCACTAGCGGGAGGGCCTCCTACGAGCAGTACTTC. Translated, it gives CASSLAGTSGRASYEQYF.

V usage is TRBV7-2 and J usage is TRBJ2-3; D is uncertain. The CDR3 extends over 15 amino acids. The V gene lost 3 bases and the J gene lost 7 bases, with 17 bases spanning the gap. Germline-derived CDR1 and CDR2 are SGHTA and FQGNSA. The CDR3 region is CASSFEITDGNTQYF. In nucleotides, the CDR3 is TGTGCCAGCAGCTTCGAAATAACAGATGGGAATACGCAGTATTTT. The full variable domain, in which reference TRBV7-2 and TRBJ2-3 provide the parts outside the CDR3, is GAGVSQSPSNKVTEKGKDVELRCDPISGHTALYWYRQSLGQGLEFLIYFQGNSAPDKSGLPSDRFSAERTGGSVSTLTIQRTQQEDSAVYLCASSFEITDGNTQYFGPGTRLTVL.

The rearrangement uses TRBV21-1 and TRBJ1-5; the table's D call of TRBD1 was not tested on the DNA. TRBV21-1 is deemed a pseudogene. This CDR3 comprises 15 residues. CDR3 loop: CASRRGQHSNQPQHF. Written as DNA, the CDR3 is TGTGCCAGCAGAAGGGGACAGCATAGCAATCAGCCCCAGCATTTT.

This clone was seen a single time. The V and J genes are TRBV5-1 and TRBJ2-3, with D unresolved. The CDR3 has 13 amino acids. With 3 bases removed from V and 0 bases from J, the gap between germline ends came to 5 bases. Germline V gene data show CDR1 as SGHRS and CDR2 as YFSETQ. The DNA of the CDR3 is TGCGCCAGCAGCTCCACTAGCACAGATACGCAGTATTTT. Encoded protein: CASSSTSTDTQYF.

The rearrangement uses TRBV11-3 and TRBJ2-3; D is uncertain. Trimming left V 5 bases short and J 3 bases short, with 12 bases between. Germline V gives CDR1 SGHNT, CDR2 YENEEA. This CDR3 has 14 amino acids. CDR3 loop: CASSPRDPTDTQYF. Written as DNA, the CDR3 is TGTGCCAGCAGCCCTCGTGATCCTACAGATACGCAGTATTTT.

This chain uses TRBV30 with TRBJ1-2; unclear D gene. This CDR3 comprises 13 residues. V lost 3 bases, J lost 4 bases, and 12 bases lay in between. Germline V gives CDR1 GTSNPN, CDR2 SVGIG (reference sequence). CDR3 nucleotide sequence: TGTGCCTGGAGAGGCACTCTTATCTATGGCTACACCTTC. As protein: CAWRGTLIYGYTF.

The chain uses TRBV5-4 and TRBJ2-2; D is perhaps TRBD1 (6 bases). The germline gives CDR1 SGHNT, CDR2 YYREEE (reference sequence). V was clipped by 0 bases and J by 6 bases, with 15 bases between them. This CDR3 has 16 amino acids. CDR3 DNA: TGTGCCAGCAGCTTGGGGGGCAGGGGAGTCGCCGGGGAGCTGTTTTTT. Encoded protein: CASSLGGRGVAGELFF.

This chain connects TRBV14 to TRBJ1-2; 9 nucleotides agree with TRBD1. V lost 4 bases, J lost 3 bases, and 6 bases stayed unmatched. The CDR3 extends over 15 amino acids. Germline V gives CDR1 SGHDN, CDR2 FVKESK. The CDR3 loop reads CASSRLQGADYGYTF. The CDR3 DNA sequence: TGTGCCAGCAGCCGCCTACAGGGGGCCGACTATGGCTACACCTTC.

In this sample, this clone turned up once. The chain employs TRBV11-3 and TRBJ2-1; TRBD2 matches 10 bases. V dropped 1 base and J dropped 7; count of bases not matched to a gene: 7. This CDR3 has 16 amino acids. Germline V gene lookup returns CDR1 SGHNT and CDR2 YENEEA. CDR3: CASSLAALAGVNEQFF. Here the CDR3 DNA reads TGTGCCAGCAGCTTAGCGGCGCTAGCGGGAGTAAATGAGCAGTTCTTC.

This chain joins TRBV15 and TRBJ1-1, with D unclear. Deletions cut 2 bases from V and 1 base from J, with 11 bases between. The germline V gene encodes CDR1 LNHNV and CDR2 YYDKDF (reference sequence). The CDR3 sequence is 15 residues long. In DNA, the CDR3 is TGTGCCACCAGCAGAAATATCAATAGGAACACTGAAGCTTTCTTT. Encoded protein: CATSRNINRNTEAFF.

The chain links TRBV11-3 to TRBJ2-3; D remains unclear. The CDR3 totals 14 residues. The germline V gene has CDR1 SGHNT and CDR2 YENEEA. With 5 bases removed from V and 8 bases from J, the gap between germline ends came to 17 bases. The CDR3 DNA sequence: TGTGCCAGCAGCCCGATTACTGGGTCAGGTACGCAGTATTTT. This codes for CASSPITGSGTQYF.

The chain links TRBV5-4 to TRBJ2-5; TRBD2 is a possible D gene (6 bases). The CDR3 runs to 14 residues. V was clipped by 0 bases and J by 4 bases, with 10 bases between them. Per germline, CDR1 SGHNT and CDR2 YYREEE (reference sequence). The CDR3, as DNA: TGTGCCAGCAGCTTGGTGGGGGGACCAGAGACCCAGTACTTC. Its protein product is CASSLVGGPETQYF. Drawing the rest from reference TRBV5-4 and TRBJ2-5, the complete variable domain is ETGVTQSPTHLIKTRGQQVTLRCSSQSGHNTVSWYQQALGQGPQFIFQYYREEENGRGNFPPRFSGLQFPNYSSELNVNALELDDSALYLCASSLVGGPETQYFGPGTRLLVL.

V gene TRBV24-1 combines with J gene TRBJ1-1; D is unresolved. V was pared by 1 base and J by 7 bases, with 6 bases between. This CDR3 comprises 12 residues. Germline loops: CDR1 KGHDR, CDR2 SFDVKD. The CDR3 sequence is CATSDFRGEAFF. CDR3 DNA sequence: TGTGCCACCAGTGATTTCCGGGGTGAAGCTTTCTTT.

The chain links TRBV12-3 or TRBV12-4 to TRBJ1-5; D might be TRBD1 (5 bases). The CDR3 totals 13 residues. The ends were cut back, 6 bases at V and 5 bases at J, with 11 bases in the middle. The CDR3 sequence: CASSSSGDQPQHF. The CDR3 nucleotides read TGTGCCAGCAGCTCGTCGGGGGATCAGCCCCAGCATTTT.

The chain links TRBV5-1 to TRBJ2-2, with TRBD1 matching over 8 bases. With V trimmed by 0 bases and J by 6 bases, 4 bases remained unmatched. Germline lookup yields CDR1 SGHRS and CDR2 YFSETQ. This CDR3 contains 15 residues. The CDR3 DNA is TGCGCCAGCAGCTTGGTCCAGGGGGCGTCCGGGGAGCTGTTTTTT. Translation: CASSLVQGASGELFF.

CDR3 DNA sequence: TGTGCCACCGCCCGCGGGAGTGCGACAGATACGCAGTATTTT. It specifies CATARGSATDTQYF. The rearrangement joins TRBV24-1 to TRBJ2-3; the match to TRBD2 covers 7 bases. The germline V gene has CDR1 KGHDR and CDR2 SFDVKD. The V gene end was trimmed by 9 bases and the J gene end by 3 bases; junction bases not matched to a gene: 8. The length of the CDR3 is 14 residues.

This clone appeared once. The chain employs TRBV18 and TRBJ1-3, with TRBD1 matching 9 bases. Germline lookup yields CDR1 KGHSH and CDR2 LQKENI. With 3 bases clipped from V and 2 bases from J, the junction kept 8 bases outside the gene matches. The CDR3 loop spans 17 amino acids. CDR3: CASSPLQQGAAGNTIYF. The CDR3 nucleotides read TGTGCCAGCTCACCGTTACAACAGGGGGCAGCTGGAAACACCATATATTTT.

V usage is TRBV14 and J usage is TRBJ1-1, with D unclear. Between the trimmed V and J ends, which lost 1 base and 0 bases, there was a span of 9 bases. The length of the CDR3 is 15 residues. Germline V lookup: CDR1 SGHDN, CDR2 FVKESK. CDR3 loop: CASSQVGRMNTEAFF. The CDR3 DNA is TGTGCCAGCAGCCAAGTGGGCAGGATGAACACTGAAGCTTTCTTT.

CDR3 nucleotide sequence: TGTGCCAGCAGTTTGGGACTATACTACGAGCAGTACTTC. Translating gives CASSLGLYYEQYF. The chain uses TRBV6-5 and TRBJ2-7; 7 bases agree with TRBD2. The J segment lost 3 bases and the V segment lost 4 bases, leaving 3 bases of the junction unmatched. Germline V gene sequence: CDR1 MNHEY, CDR2 SVGAGI. The CDR3 length is 13 residues.

The gene calls are TRBV4-1 and TRBJ1-5; D unresolved. CDR3 size: 16 residues. Looked up from germline, CDR1 is MGHRA and CDR2 is YSYEKL. Between the trimmed V and J ends, which lost 0 bases and 5 bases, there was a span of 14 bases. The CDR3 bases are TGCGCCAGCAGCCAAGATGAAAGTAAGCCGTATCAGCCCCAGCATTTT. Amino acid sequence: CASSQDESKPYQPQHF.

V is TRBV10-1 and J is TRBJ2-3, with unresolved D. Looked up from germline, CDR1 is WNHNN and CDR2 is SYGVQD (reference sequence). Trimming took 2 bases from V and 2 from J, leaving 8 bases between them. There are 14 residues in the CDR3. The CDR3, as DNA: TGCGCCAGCAGTGAGACCCGGGTCACAGATACGCAGTATTTT. Protein sequence: CASSETRVTDTQYF.

The chain carries TRBV7-8 and TRBJ2-5; possibly TRBD2 for D (6 bases). Looked up from germline, CDR1 is SGHVS and CDR2 is FQNEAQ. V was trimmed by 1 base and J by 5 bases, leaving 11 bases between them. The CDR3 extends over 14 amino acids. Here the CDR3 reads CASSLEFSGETQYF. CDR3 sequence (DNA): TGTGCCAGCAGCTTAGAGTTCAGCGGGGAGACCCAGTACTTC.

The genes are TRBV5-8 and TRBJ1-4; 7 nucleotides line up with TRBD1. Germline CDR1 and CDR2: SGHTS and YDEGEE. V lost 2 bases to trimming and J lost 3 bases; unmatched junction nucleotides: 7. The CDR3 totals 16 residues. The CDR3: CASSFVRRGANEKLFF. The CDR3 DNA follows: TGTGCCAGCAGCTTTGTCCGCAGGGGGGCTAATGAAAAACTGTTTTTT.